The rows below give T cell receptor beta chains drawn from one sample of a study of graft-versus-host responses after intestinal transplantation. This table comes from immunoSEQ multiplex PCR, and its TCRdb copy is limited to in-frame clones, with some not included. This sample carries about 47,000 clones, about 95% of them seen once, and the ten largest clones take 1.5% to 2%. Sequencing was performed on PBMCs, taken 330 to 350 days after intestinal transplant. The receptors derive from a human patient who received an intestinal transplant, so some T cells may come from the graft donor. Both conserved end residues are part of each CDR3. The order of the fields is V gene, J gene, clone size, D gene, CDR3 DNA, CDR3 protein. A D gene is named only where the DNA matches it firmly. Part of the rows lack a size; the others show once, few, many or a class for expanded clones.

v_gene: TRBV18
j_gene: TRBJ1-2
abundance: once
d_gene: NA
CDR3nt: TGTGCCAGCTCATCAAGAGGCCTCGGTGCCGATGGCTACACCTTC
CDR3aa: CASSSRGLGADGYTF

v_gene: TRBV2
j_gene: TRBJ2-5
abundance: once
d_gene: NA
CDR3nt: TGTGCCAGCAGCCGGATGGGCCGAGAGACCCAGTACTTC
CDR3aa: CASSRMGRETQYF

v_gene: TRBV27
j_gene: TRBJ1-2
abundance: NA
d_gene: TRBD1
CDR3nt: TGTGCCAGCAGTTCCGGACAGGGAGCCCTCTATGGCTACACCTTC
CDR3aa: CASSSGQGALYGYTF

v_gene: TRBV19
j_gene: TRBJ2-7
abundance: NA
d_gene: TRBD1
CDR3nt: TGTGCCAGTAGTATCGATACAGGGGCCCGCTACGAGCAGTACTTC
CDR3aa: CASSIDTGARYEQYF

v_gene: TRBV6-5
j_gene: TRBJ1-5
abundance: NA
d_gene: TRBD1
CDR3nt: TGTGCCAGCAGTTACTCGGGTGACAGGGGAGGTCAGCCCCAGCATTTT
CDR3aa: CASSYSGDRGGQPQHF

v_gene: TRBV6-1
j_gene: TRBJ2-7
abundance: NA
d_gene: NA
CDR3nt: TGTGCCAGCAGTGAAGGCAGGGACGAGCAGTACTTC
CDR3aa: CASSEGRDEQYF

v_gene: TRBV6-5
j_gene: TRBJ1-3
abundance: NA
d_gene: NA
CDR3nt: TGTGCCAGCAGCGCCGATGAGCGGGGAAACACCATATATTTT
CDR3aa: CASSADERGNTIYF

v_gene: TRBV5-1
j_gene: TRBJ2-3
abundance: NA
d_gene: TRBD1
CDR3nt: TGCGCCAGCAGCTTGGGGGACAGGGGCGTGAGCACAGATACGCAGTATTTT
CDR3aa: CASSLGDRGVSTDTQYF

v_gene: TRBV2
j_gene: TRBJ2-1
abundance: NA
d_gene: NA
CDR3nt: TGTGCCAGCAGTGTGACAGCCCCAACAATGGCGCGGGAGTTCTTC
CDR3aa: CASSVTAPTMAREFF

v_gene: TRBV25-1
j_gene: TRBJ2-7
abundance: NA
d_gene: NA
CDR3nt: TGTGCCAGCAGTGAATTACTAGCTGACGAGCAGTACTTC
CDR3aa: CASSELLADEQYF

v_gene: TRBV6-1
j_gene: TRBJ2-2
abundance: once
d_gene: NA
CDR3nt: TGTGCCAGCAGTTCGGGGGGCGCGAACACCGGGGAGCTGTTTTTT
CDR3aa: CASSSGGANTGELFF

v_gene: TRBV6-1
j_gene: TRBJ1-3
abundance: NA
d_gene: NA
CDR3nt: TGTGCCAGCAGTGGGGATTTCTCTGGAAACACCATATATTTT
CDR3aa: CASSGDFSGNTIYF

v_gene: TRBV10-1
j_gene: TRBJ1-1
abundance: NA
d_gene: TRBD1
CDR3nt: TGCGCCAGCAGTGAGTCATGGGACAGGAGTGAAGCTTTCTTT
CDR3aa: CASSESWDRSEAFF

v_gene: TRBV13
j_gene: TRBJ1-4
abundance: few
d_gene: NA
CDR3nt: TGTGCCAGCAGCTTAGGCGAGAGTTTACTGTTTTTT
CDR3aa: CASSLGESLLFF

v_gene: TRBV6-4
j_gene: TRBJ2-7
abundance: once
d_gene: NA
CDR3nt: TGTGCCAGCAGTGCCATCCCCGGCTACGAGCAGTACTTC
CDR3aa: CASSAIPGYEQYF

v_gene: TRBV14
j_gene: TRBJ2-2
abundance: NA
d_gene: TRBD2
CDR3nt: TGTGCCAGCAGCCAAGCGGGACTAGCGAGAACCGGGGAGCTGTTTTTT
CDR3aa: CASSQAGLARTGELFF

v_gene: TRBV11-2
j_gene: TRBJ2-7
abundance: NA
d_gene: NA
CDR3nt: TGTGCCAGCGAGGGGGTTTTCGGAAACGAGCAGTACTTC
CDR3aa: CASEGVFGNEQYF

v_gene: TRBV7-3
j_gene: TRBJ2-1
abundance: NA
d_gene: TRBD2
CDR3nt: TGTGCCAGCATGCTAGCGGGGCCGAACAATGAGCAGTTCTTC
CDR3aa: CASMLAGPNNEQFF

v_gene: TRBV28
j_gene: TRBJ2-3
abundance: NA
d_gene: NA
CDR3nt: TGTGCCAGCAGTTTAGGAGGGGACCCTAGCACAGATACGCAGTATTTT
CDR3aa: CASSLGGDPSTDTQYF

v_gene: TRBV5-6
j_gene: TRBJ2-3
abundance: once
d_gene: NA
CDR3nt: TGTGCCAGCAGCTCGCTAAGGGATACGCAGTATTTT
CDR3aa: CASSSLRDTQYF

v_gene: TRBV12-5
j_gene: TRBJ2-7
abundance: NA
d_gene: NA
CDR3nt: TGTGCTAGTGGTTCCCTCTCCTCACTAGAGTCCGAGCAGTACTTC
CDR3aa: CASGSLSSLESEQYF

v_gene: TRBV2
j_gene: TRBJ2-3
abundance: once
d_gene: NA
CDR3nt: TGTGCCAGCAGTGAGACCCCAGGGGCCTACACAGATACGCAGTATTTT
CDR3aa: CASSETPGAYTDTQYF

v_gene: TRBV6-1
j_gene: TRBJ1-4
abundance: NA
d_gene: TRBD1
CDR3nt: TGTGCCAGCAGACAGGGGTCGGAGGAACTGTTTTTT
CDR3aa: CASRQGSEELFF

v_gene: TRBV6-6
j_gene: TRBJ2-1
abundance: NA
d_gene: NA
CDR3nt: TGTGCCAGCAGTTGGTCTACAGGACGCAATGAGCAGTTCTTC
CDR3aa: CASSWSTGRNEQFF

v_gene: TRBV5-6
j_gene: TRBJ2-1
abundance: NA
d_gene: NA
CDR3nt: TGTGCCAGCAGCTTGGTCAGCTCCTACAATGAGCAGTTCTTC
CDR3aa: CASSLVSSYNEQFF

v_gene: TRBV9
j_gene: TRBJ2-1
abundance: NA
d_gene: NA
CDR3nt: TGTGCCAGCAGCGTAGGCCTGGGGCTAAATGAGCAGTTCTTC
CDR3aa: CASSVGLGLNEQFF

v_gene: TRBV19
j_gene: TRBJ2-7
abundance: NA
d_gene: NA
CDR3nt: TGTGCCAGTAGTATAGACGCCGGGACCCTCATCTACGAGCAGTACTTC
CDR3aa: CASSIDAGTLIYEQYF

v_gene: TRBV7-3
j_gene: TRBJ2-3
abundance: NA
d_gene: TRBD1
CDR3nt: TGTGCCAGCAGCCCCAAAGACAGGGGGGTTTGGACAGATACGCAGTATTTT
CDR3aa: CASSPKDRGVWTDTQYF

v_gene: TRBV5-6
j_gene: TRBJ2-7
abundance: NA
d_gene: NA
CDR3nt: TGCGCCAGCAGCTTGTGGAGCCCGGGGTCCTACGAGCAGTACTTC
CDR3aa: CASSLWSPGSYEQYF

v_gene: TRBV7-9
j_gene: TRBJ1-6
abundance: NA
d_gene: NA
CDR3nt: TGTGCCAGCAGCTACCAAGTATCATCACCCCTCCACTTT
CDR3aa: CASSYQVSSPLHF

v_gene: TRBV27
j_gene: TRBJ2-7
abundance: NA
d_gene: NA
CDR3nt: TGTGCCAGCAGTCCACTTGAATCCTACGAGCAGTACTTC
CDR3aa: CASSPLESYEQYF

v_gene: TRBV7-2
j_gene: TRBJ2-3
abundance: NA
d_gene: NA
CDR3nt: TGTGCCAGCAGCCCCGGCCCGCGGGGGCTCACAGATACGCAGTATTTT
CDR3aa: CASSPGPRGLTDTQYF

v_gene: TRBV5-6
j_gene: TRBJ1-6
abundance: NA
d_gene: NA
CDR3nt: TGTGCCAGCAGCTCCTGGGACCCCGGATATGTGCATTCACCCCTCCACTTT
CDR3aa: CASSSWDPGYVHSPLHF

v_gene: TRBV4-1
j_gene: TRBJ1-5
abundance: NA
d_gene: NA
CDR3nt: TGCGCCAGCAGCCAACGACCAGCATCGGGTCAGCCCCAGCATTTT
CDR3aa: CASSQRPASGQPQHF

v_gene: TRBV6-5
j_gene: TRBJ2-3
abundance: NA
d_gene: TRBD1
CDR3nt: TGTGCCAGCAGATACAGACAGGGATACAGCACAGATACGCAGTATTTT
CDR3aa: CASRYRQGYSTDTQYF

v_gene: TRBV6-1
j_gene: TRBJ1-4
abundance: NA
d_gene: NA
CDR3nt: TGTGCCAGCAGTGAAGCGACCCTGACTGAAAAACTGTTTTTT
CDR3aa: CASSEATLTEKLFF

v_gene: TRBV7-9
j_gene: TRBJ2-6
abundance: NA
d_gene: NA
CDR3nt: TGTGCCAGCAGACAAACAGGATCTGGGGCCAACGTCCTGACTTTC
CDR3aa: CASRQTGSGANVLTF

v_gene: TRBV18
j_gene: TRBJ1-1
abundance: NA
d_gene: NA
CDR3nt: TGTGCCAGCTCACCCGACCTAGGCGGGGGGGCTAACGGTGAAGCTTTCTTT
CDR3aa: CASSPDLGGGANGEAFF

v_gene: TRBV9
j_gene: TRBJ2-2
abundance: once
d_gene: NA
CDR3nt: TGTGCCAGCAGCGACAAATGGGCCGGGGAGCTGTTTTTT
CDR3aa: CASSDKWAGELFF

v_gene: TRBV5-6
j_gene: TRBJ2-6
abundance: NA
d_gene: NA
CDR3nt: TGTGCCAGCAGCTTCGGCTCTGGGGCCAACGTCCTGACTTTC
CDR3aa: CASSFGSGANVLTF

v_gene: TRBV2
j_gene: TRBJ2-5
abundance: NA
d_gene: NA
CDR3nt: TGTGCCAGCAGTGGACTAGTGGGGGAGACCCAGTACTTC
CDR3aa: CASSGLVGETQYF

v_gene: TRBV13
j_gene: TRBJ1-3
abundance: NA
d_gene: NA
CDR3nt: TGTGCCAGCAGCCCCCCACGTATGGGTCATCGAGGTGGAAACACCATATATTTT
CDR3aa: CASSPPRMGHRGGNTIYF

v_gene: TRBV18
j_gene: TRBJ2-1
abundance: NA
d_gene: TRBD2
CDR3nt: TGTGCCAGCTCACCAAATACCGGGAGGACCTACAATGAGCAGTTCTTC
CDR3aa: CASSPNTGRTYNEQFF

v_gene: TRBV19
j_gene: TRBJ1-1
abundance: NA
d_gene: NA
CDR3nt: TGTGCCAGTAGTAACATACAGGAGTTGAACACTGAAGCTTTCTTT
CDR3aa: CASSNIQELNTEAFF

v_gene: TRBV15
j_gene: TRBJ1-2
abundance: NA
d_gene: NA
CDR3nt: TGTGCCACCAGCAACCAGGAGAGTAACTATGGCTACACCTTC
CDR3aa: CATSNQESNYGYTF

v_gene: TRBV6-4
j_gene: TRBJ2-2
abundance: NA
d_gene: TRBD1
CDR3nt: TGTGCCAGCAGTGGAGGGGGCCCCGGGGAGCTGTTTTTT
CDR3aa: CASSGGGPGELFF

v_gene: TRBV5-1
j_gene: TRBJ1-6
abundance: NA
d_gene: NA
CDR3nt: TGCGCCAGCAGCTGGGACCCCGGCTCACCCCTCCACTTT
CDR3aa: CASSWDPGSPLHF

v_gene: TRBV9
j_gene: TRBJ2-3
abundance: NA
d_gene: TRBD1
CDR3nt: TGTGCCAGCAGCGTAAGGACAGGGACTGGGGATACGCAGTATTTT
CDR3aa: CASSVRTGTGDTQYF

v_gene: TRBV4-1
j_gene: TRBJ2-7
abundance: NA
d_gene: NA
CDR3nt: TGCGCCAGCAGACCCGGGCAGGGGGGTTACGAGCAGTACTTC
CDR3aa: CASRPGQGGYEQYF

v_gene: TRBV5-4
j_gene: TRBJ2-7
abundance: NA
d_gene: NA
CDR3nt: TGTGCCAGCAGCACCCCCGGGGGCCCGGGGGAGCAGTACTTC
CDR3aa: CASSTPGGPGEQYF

v_gene: TRBV7-6
j_gene: TRBJ2-6
abundance: NA
d_gene: NA
CDR3nt: TGTGCCAGCAGCCGAGGGGTTCCATCTGGGGCCAACGTCCTGACTTTC
CDR3aa: CASSRGVPSGANVLTF

v_gene: TRBV30
j_gene: TRBJ2-7
abundance: NA
d_gene: TRBD2
CDR3nt: TGTGCCTGTGAAGCGGGACTCACCTACGAGCAGTACTTC
CDR3aa: CACEAGLTYEQYF